What follows is one T cell receptor (beta chain) and its context. The sample comes from a study of blood T cell repertoires in COVID-19. Study background: COVID-19 samples collected from the United States, Italy and Spain covered acute and convalescent phases. T cells, B-cell-depleted T cells, or PBMCs provided the cDNA or gDNA that served as material.

Original processing notes: Amplification from reference gene primers served as the basis for estimated nucleated cell counts. This table comes from immunoSEQ multiplex PCR, and its TCRdb copy is limited to in-frame clones, with some not included. That table supplies the V and J calls and clone size; D and trimming were determined from the DNA. Of about 110,000 clones in the sample, approximately 80% are singletons; the top ten hold about 17%. V gave up 0 bases and J gave up 5 bases, with 13 bases separating them. The length of the CDR3 is 15 residues. Germline V gene lookup returns CDR1 MNHEY and CDR2 SVGAGI.

This clonotype was sampled from a woman aged 55 to 70 with acute or convalescent COVID-19. The V call is TRBV6-5, the J call TRBJ1-1; possibly TRBD1 for D (6 bases). Sequenced: peripheral blood. CDR3 sequence (DNA): TGTGCCAGCAGTTACTCAGGCAGGGGATCTACTGAAGCTTTCTTT. Protein sequence: CASSYSGRGSTEAFF.